Each of the 31 T cell receptor beta chains below was sequenced from the same sample in a study of T cells in Graves' hyperthyroidism and ophthalmopathy. Amplified regions were TCR beta CDR3 sequences from RNA transcripts. The primer set for the first-round RT-PCR of the TCR CDR3 was HTBI. Using its own MiXCR run on the multiplex PCR reads, TCRdb lists one record per CDR3 protein. The sample includes roughly 150,000 distinct CDR3 sequences, approximately 9% of them seen just once. The sequencing input was blood. The receptor source for this set is a woman between 18 and 29 years old with Graves' hyperthyroidism that later progressed to Graves' ophthalmopathy.

The table lists this clonotype with a few counts. J is TRBJ1-1 and V is TRBV19; D is ambiguous. V was pared by 3 bases and J by 4 bases, with 12 bases between. Germline V gene data show CDR1 as LNHDA and CDR2 as SQIVND (reference sequence). The CDR3 has 14 amino acids. CDR3 nucleotide sequence: TGTGCCAGTAGTATTGCGGGCGGCCCCACTGAAGCTTTCTTT. This sequence encodes CASSIAGGPTEAFF.

This clonotype was counted at least ten times. V usage is TRBV12-3 or TRBV12-4 and J usage is TRBJ1-2; 8 nucleotides agree with TRBD1. The J segment lost 3 bases and the V segment lost 5 bases, leaving 11 bases of the junction unmatched. CDR3 length equals 16 residues. CDR3 nucleotide sequence: TGTGCCAGCAGTCCAGGAGGGCAGGGGGCCGACTATGGCTACACCTTC. Amino acid sequence: CASSPGGQGADYGYTF.

This clonotype was counted at least ten times. The chain is built from TRBV6-1 and TRBJ2-2, with D tentatively TRBD1 or TRBD2 (5 bases each). V lost 5 bases, J lost 4 bases, and 14 bases lay in between. The CDR3 runs 15 residues. Per the germline V gene, CDR1 is MNHNS and CDR2 is SASEGT. In nucleotides, the CDR3 is TGTGCCAGCAGTCGACGGGACCCCCGCACCGGGGAGCTGTTTTTT. Protein product: CASSRRDPRTGELFF.

This chain connects TRBV9 to TRBJ1-2; TRBD1 matches at 7 bases. The CDR3 length is 16 residues. V trimming: 3 bases; J trimming: 0 bases; junction bases outside the gene matches: 8. Germline lookup yields CDR1 SGDLS and CDR2 YYNGEE. The CDR3 is CASSGTGTASNYGYTF. The CDR3 bases are TGTGCCAGCAGCGGAACCGGGACAGCTTCTAACTATGGCTACACCTTC. Combining the CDR3 with reference TRBV9 and TRBJ1-2 gives the whole variable domain DSGVTQTPKHLITATGQRVTLRCSPRSGDLSVYWYQQSLDQGLQFLIQYYNGEERAKGNILERFSAQQFPDLHSELNLSSLELGDSALYFCASSGTGTASNYGYTFGSGTRLTVV.

This clonotype was seen many times. This chain uses TRBV2 with TRBJ2-3; 11 bases are a match to TRBD2. The germline V gene encodes CDR1 SNHLY and CDR2 FYNNEI. Trimming at V came to 1 base and at J to 2 bases, leaving 5 bases not matched to a gene. This CDR3 comprises 17 residues. The CDR3 loop is CASSEGLLAGATDTQYF. As DNA, the CDR3 is TGTGCCAGCAGTGAAGGCCTACTAGCGGGGGCCACAGATACGCAGTATTTT.

This clonotype was counted many times. The rearrangement uses TRBV18 and TRBJ1-2, with D unresolved. V lost 2 bases to trimming and J lost 5 bases, with 15 bases between them. There are 15 residues in the CDR3. Germline loops: CDR1 KGHSH, CDR2 LQKENI. The CDR3 region is CASSPRTSEGYGYTF. CDR3 DNA sequence: TGTGCCAGCTCACCAAGGACGTCGGAAGGATATGGCTACACCTTC.

This clonotype was recorded at least ten times. The chain uses TRBV9 and TRBJ2-1; D is possibly TRBD1 or TRBD2 (5 bases each). Trimming removed 0 bases at V and 8 bases at J, with 9 bases between. The germline gives CDR1 SGDLS, CDR2 YYNGEE. CDR3 length equals 13 residues. The CDR3 DNA sequence: TGTGCCAGCAGCGTAGATTGGGGGTATGAGCAGTTCTTC. This sequence encodes CASSVDWGYEQFF.

There are a few counts of this clonotype. Given a much more abundant clone one base away, this may be a read error. The rearrangement joins TRBV6-2 or TRBV6-3 to TRBJ1-5, with a tentative D call TRBD1 (6 bases). The CDR3 contains 15 residues. Germline V CDR1 and CDR2: MNHEY, SVGEGT. V was cut by 2 bases and J by 5 bases, with 13 bases left in between. Here the CDR3 reads CASSYRGNGDQPQHF. CDR3 coding DNA: TGTGCCAGCAGTTACAGGGGGAACGGCGATCAGCCCCAGCATTTT.

There are many counts of this clonotype. V is TRBV3-1 and J is TRBJ2-5; D remains ambiguous. CDR1 and CDR2 from the germline V gene are LGHDT and YNNKEL (reference sequence). The V end lost 0 bases, the J end lost 5 bases, and 10 bases lay between the germline ends. The CDR3 sequence is 14 residues long. For the CDR3, the DNA is TGTGCCAGCAGCCAAGAGGGCCACTGGGAGACCCAGTACTTC. Its protein product is CASSQEGHWETQYF.

The table lists this clonotype with a few counts. V usage is TRBV4-1 and J usage is TRBJ1-1, with D perhaps TRBD1 (5 bases). Germline CDR1 MGHRA, CDR2 YSYEKL. V was trimmed by 3 bases and J by 2 bases, leaving 13 bases between them. This CDR3 spans 15 amino acids. The CDR3 region is CASSQGGGVNTEAFF. The DNA for the CDR3 is TGCGCCAGCAGCCAGGGAGGAGGGGTAAACACTGAAGCTTTCTTT.

The sample holds many counts of this clonotype. The chain carries TRBV11-2 and TRBJ1-1, with 7 bases matching TRBD1. CDR1 and CDR2 from the germline V gene are SGHAT and FQNNGV. The CDR3 runs 16 residues. J lost 0 bases, V lost 2 bases, and 6 bases had no gene match. The CDR3 coding sequence is TGTGCCAGCAGCTTAATGGTGACAGGGTTGAACACTGAAGCTTTCTTT. This gives the protein CASSLMVTGLNTEAFF.

This clonotype was seen many times. The rearrangement links TRBV6-1 to TRBJ2-3; D uncertain. The germline gives CDR1 MNHNS, CDR2 SASEGT. The CDR3 extends over 13 amino acids. V lost 8 bases to trimming and J lost 2 bases, with 11 bases between them. CDR3 in amino acids: CASLVGSTDTQYF. The CDR3, as DNA: TGTGCCAGCCTGGTAGGATCCACAGATACGCAGTATTTT.

This clonotype has at least ten counts. V gene TRBV6-1 combines with J gene TRBJ2-5; D call uncertain. The CDR3 loop spans 15 amino acids. V dropped 7 bases and J dropped 3 bases, with 18 bases sitting between them. Germline CDR1 and CDR2: MNHNS and SASEGT. CDR3 loop: CASTRRGLSKETQYF. In DNA, the CDR3 is TGTGCCAGCACCCGTCGAGGCCTTTCGAAAGAGACCCAGTACTTC.

V and J are TRBV27 and TRBJ2-7; 8 positions agree with TRBD2. The CDR3 extends over 17 amino acids. The V and J ends lost 5 bases and 0 bases, in that order; junction bases with no gene match: 12. Germline loops: CDR1 MNHEY, CDR2 SMNVEV (reference sequence). The CDR3 DNA reads TGTGCCAGCAGTCCTAAAACTAGCGGACTTCTCTCCTACGAGCAGTACTTC. Its translation is CASSPKTSGLLSYEQYF.

The chain employs TRBV4-2 and TRBJ2-1; 7 nucleotides line up with TRBD2. Trimming took 0 bases from V and 11 from J; bases not matched to a gene: 10. Germline V gives CDR1 LGHNA, CDR2 YNFKEQ. The CDR3 extends over 15 amino acids. The CDR3 here is CASSQEGGGDLQQFF. In DNA form, the CDR3 reads TGTGCCAGCAGCCAAGAGGGGGGGGGTGACCTACAGCAGTTCTTC.

This clonotype was detected many times. This sequence joins TRBV2 and TRBJ2-7; TRBD1 matches 9 bases. With V trimmed by 7 bases and J by 5 bases, 9 bases remained unmatched. Germline values: CDR1 SNHLY, CDR2 FYNNEI. The CDR3 contains 14 residues. The CDR3 region is CASNPNRGPHEQYF. CDR3 nucleotide sequence: TGTGCCAGCAACCCAAACAGGGGGCCCCACGAGCAGTACTTC.

In its sample, this clonotype was seen many times. The chain couples TRBV13 to TRBJ1-1, with D possibly being TRBD1 (6 bases). There are 12 residues in the CDR3. Between the trimmed V and J ends, which lost 0 bases and 8 bases, there was a span of 7 bases. Germline V gene sequence: CDR1 PRHDT, CDR2 FYEKMQ (reference sequence). CDR3 nucleotide sequence: TGTGCCAGCAGCTTAGGGGGGGGCGAAGCTTTCTTT. Its protein product is CASSLGGGEAFF.

This clonotype was detected ten times or more. This rearrangement joins TRBV15 to TRBJ2-2, with 7 bases lining up with TRBD1. The junction had 4 bases not matched to a gene; V was cut back by 0 bases and J by 0 bases. The germline V gene has CDR1 LNHNV and CDR2 YYDKDF (reference sequence). The CDR3 totals 17 residues. The CDR3 is CATSRDLGQTNTGELFF. The DNA for the CDR3 is TGTGCCACCAGCAGAGATCTGGGACAGACGAACACCGGGGAGCTGTTTTTT.

This clonotype showed up many times. The chain uses TRBV13 and TRBJ2-7, with D unresolved. Trimming removed 5 bases from V and 4 bases from J, with 12 bases in between. The length of the CDR3 is 13 residues. CDR1 PRHDT and CDR2 FYEKMQ come from the germline V gene (reference sequence). CDR3 in DNA: TGTGCCAGCAGCCATGACCGATCTTACGAGCAGTACTTC. This encodes CASSHDRSYEQYF.

This clonotype showed up just a few times. The rearrangement links TRBV30 to TRBJ2-7, with 10 bases aligning to TRBD2. The CDR3 runs 16 residues. Trimming cost V 4 bases and J 4 bases; bases outside gene matches: 13. Germline V CDR1 and CDR2: GTSNPN, SVGIG (reference sequence). The CDR3 DNA reads TGTGCCTGGACCGATGGGACTAGCGTCCGGATTTACGAGCAGTACTTC. Its translation is CAWTDGTSVRIYEQYF.

Comments on this clonotype: A much larger clone lies a single base off, so this may be a read error. The J gene is TRBJ2-5, the V gene TRBV12-3 or TRBV12-4, with 8 bases fitting TRBD1. V gave up 4 bases and J gave up 4 bases; unmatched junction bases: 14. This CDR3 region has 17 residues. The CDR3 coding sequence is TGTGCCAGCAGTTCAGCGCCGGGGGCAGGGGGCCGAGAGACCCAGTACTTC. Protein sequence: CASSSAPGAGGRETQYF.

This clonotype was detected ten times or more. The V gene is TRBV7-9, the J gene TRBJ2-1, with 8 bases aligning to TRBD2. CDR1 is SEHNR, CDR2 FQNEAQ, per germline (reference sequence). The CDR3 length is 16 residues. V lost 5 bases, J lost 6 bases, and 12 bases stayed unmatched. CDR3 amino acids: CASSPPRGGAGNEQFF. The CDR3, as DNA: TGTGCCAGCAGCCCCCCACGGGGGGGGGCTGGCAATGAGCAGTTCTTC.

This clonotype has a count of ten or more. At one boundary the junction diverges from the germline segment, which might be a read error. In DNA, the CDR3 is TGTGCCAGCAGAGAAGCGACAGGGACTAATGAAAAACTGTTTTTT. Encoded protein: CASREATGTNEKLFF. V usage is TRBV2 and J usage is TRBJ1-4, with 7 bases identical to TRBD1. CDR1 is SNHLY, CDR2 FYNNEI, per germline. This CDR3 is built from 15 residues.

The J gene is TRBJ2-1, the V gene TRBV6-1; no clear D. V lost 10 bases, J lost 6 bases, and 16 bases lay in between. This CDR3 has 13 residues. CDR1 MNHNS and CDR2 SASEGT come from the germline V gene. DNA for the CDR3: TGTGCCACCAAAGTTCCTTTTCTCAATGAGCAGTTCTTC. Amino acid sequence: CATKVPFLNEQFF.

The rearrangement uses TRBV5-1 and TRBJ2-3, with a tentative D call TRBD2 (5 bases). The CDR3 covers 13 residues. The V and J ends lost 4 bases and 3 bases respectively, with 9 bases between them. Germline V gene lookup returns CDR1 SGHRS and CDR2 YFSETQ. Written as DNA, the CDR3 is TGCGCCAGCAGCCACACGGGGACAGATACGCAGTATTTT. It codes for CASSHTGTDTQYF.

V and J are TRBV29-1 and TRBJ2-3, with 9 bases identical to TRBD2. V lost 1 base, J lost 7 bases, and 9 bases stayed unmatched. The germline gives CDR1 SQVTM, CDR2 ANQGSEA. The length of the CDR3 is 15 residues. The CDR3 sequence: CSVEGWREGPNTQYF. In DNA form, the CDR3 reads TGCAGCGTTGAAGGGTGGCGGGAGGGCCCAAATACGCAGTATTTT.

The V call is TRBV7-8, the J call TRBJ2-7; the D call may be TRBD1 or TRBD2 (5 bases each). Germline CDR1 and CDR2: SGHVS and FQNEAQ. V lost 5 bases and J lost 2, with 13 bases in between. This CDR3 has 14 residues. As DNA, the CDR3 is TGTGCCAGCAGCCACCGGGACGGACCCTACGAGCAGTACTTC. Its protein product is CASSHRDGPYEQYF. Full variable domain (remainder filled in from reference TRBV7-8 and TRBJ2-7): GAGVSQSPRYKVAKRGQDVALRCDPISGHVSLFWYQQALGQGPEFLTYFQNEAQLDKSGLPSDRFFAERPEGSVSTLKIQRTQQEDSAVYLCASSHRDGPYEQYFGPGTRLTVT.

The sample holds a few counts of this clonotype. V is TRBV5-4 and J is TRBJ2-1; 10 positions agree with TRBD2. CDR1 and CDR2 (germline): SGHNT, YYREEE (reference sequence). After removal of 3 bases from V and 12 bases from J, the junction contained 3 bases not matched to a gene. The CDR3 runs 12 residues. CDR3 sequence (DNA): TGTGCCAGCAGCTCGATAGCGGGGGGGCAGTTCTTC. Amino acid sequence: CASSSIAGGQFF. Using reference TRBV5-4 and TRBJ2-1 for the parts outside the CDR3, the full variable domain is ETGVTQSPTHLIKTRGQQVTLRCSSQSGHNTVSWYQQALGQGPQFIFQYYREEENGRGNFPPRFSGLQFPNYSSELNVNALELDDSALYLCASSSIAGGQFFGPGTRLTVL.

Comment on this clonotype: A much larger clone differs from this one at a single base, so this may be a read error. This chain uses TRBV5-1 with TRBJ2-3; D not resolved. CDR1 and CDR2 from the germline V gene are SGHRS and YFSETQ. There are 14 residues in the CDR3. Trimming left V 0 bases short and J 0 bases short, with 5 bases between. DNA of the CDR3: TGCGCCAGCAGCTTGGGTCTTAGCACAGATACGCAGTATTTT. It is translated as CASSLGLSTDTQYF.

Many counts were recorded for this clonotype. The J gene is TRBJ2-7, the V gene TRBV2, with TRBD2 as a possible D gene (7 bases). This CDR3 is built from 15 residues. Looked up from germline, CDR1 is SNHLY and CDR2 is FYNNEI. Trimming took 6 bases from V and 1 from J, leaving 16 bases between them. The CDR3 DNA reads TGTGCCAGCAGAAGGATAGGGGGAGGGTCCTACGAGCAGTACTTC. Its translation is CASRRIGGGSYEQYF.

This rearrangement joins TRBV7-8 to TRBJ2-5; 14 bases match TRBD2. CDR1 is SGHVS, CDR2 FQNEAQ, per germline. The ends lost 3 bases at V and 4 bases at J; junction bases unmatched: 10. This CDR3 is built from 18 residues. CDR3 DNA sequence: TGTGCCAGCAGCTTGGAGTTGGGACTAGCGGGAGCAGCAGAGACCCAGTACTTC. Its protein is CASSLELGLAGAAETQYF.